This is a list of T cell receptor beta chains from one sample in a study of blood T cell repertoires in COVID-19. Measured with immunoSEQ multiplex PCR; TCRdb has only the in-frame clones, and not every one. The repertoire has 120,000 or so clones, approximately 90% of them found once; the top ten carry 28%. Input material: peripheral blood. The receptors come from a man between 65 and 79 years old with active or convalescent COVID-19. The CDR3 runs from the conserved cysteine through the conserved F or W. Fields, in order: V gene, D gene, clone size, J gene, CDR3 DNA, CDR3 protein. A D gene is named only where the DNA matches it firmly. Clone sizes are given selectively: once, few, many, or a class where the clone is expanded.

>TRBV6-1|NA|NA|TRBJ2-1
TGTGCCAGCAGTGAAGAAGAAAGGACACTGTCTTGGTATGAGCAGTTCTTC
CASSEEERTLSWYEQFF
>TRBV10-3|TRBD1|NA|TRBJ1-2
TGTGCCATCAGTGGCCTCGGTCAGGGGGCCAATGGCTACACCTTC
CAISGLGQGANGYTF
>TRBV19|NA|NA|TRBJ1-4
TGTGCCAGTAGTTCCCAGGGTACAACTAATGAAAAACTGTTTTTT
CASSSQGTTNEKLFF
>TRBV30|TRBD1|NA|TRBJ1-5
TGTGCCTGGAGTGTCACGACAGGGACTAATCAGCCCCAGCATTTT
CAWSVTTGTNQPQHF
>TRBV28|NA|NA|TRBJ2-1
TGTGCCAGCAGTTTAAGGGGGAGGGAACTCAATGAGCAGTTCTTC
CASSLRGRELNEQFF
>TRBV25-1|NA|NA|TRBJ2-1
TGTGCCAGCAGTGACGGGATAACAAGCTGGAATGAGCAGTTCTTC
CASSDGITSWNEQFF
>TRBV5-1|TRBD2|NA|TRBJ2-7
TGCGCCAGCAGCTCTAGCGGGACGTACGAGCAGTACTTC
CASSSSGTYEQYF
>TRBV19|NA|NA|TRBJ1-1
TGTGCCAGTAGTATAGGAGTCACTGAAGCTTTCTTT
CASSIGVTEAFF
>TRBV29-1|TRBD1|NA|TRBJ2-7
TGCAGCGTACCGACAGGGGGCAGAATCGGCGAGCAGTACTTC
CSVPTGGRIGEQYF
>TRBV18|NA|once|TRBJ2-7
TGTGCCAGCTCACCATGGACGCAGACTAGCTCCTACGAGCAGTACTTC
CASSPWTQTSSYEQYF